The sequence of this TCR beta chain was determined in a study of blood T cell repertoires in COVID-19. Across the study: The study drew acute and convalescent COVID-19 samples from the United States, Italy and Spain. The analysed material was cDNA or gDNA that came from T cells, B-cell-depleted T cells, or PBMCs.

Profiled with immunoSEQ multiplex PCR; TCRdb holds only in-frame clones, not every one. The table has 50,000 to 55,000 clones, roughly 91% seen once; the top ten hold 6.5%. The V and J ends lost 1 base and 8 bases, in that order; junction bases with no gene match: 2. This CDR3 has 14 residues. Germline-derived CDR1 and CDR2 are SGHTA and FQGNSA. Material for sequencing was peripheral blood. The chain employs TRBV7-2 and TRBJ1-6; 7 bases line up with TRBD1. This clonotype originated in a man aged 45-60 years with active COVID-19. The CDR3 region is CASSLGGTDSPLHF. DNA for the CDR3: TGTGCCAGCAGCTTAGGGGGGACAGATTCACCCCTCCACTTT.